The 29 T cell receptor beta chains reported below all come from one sample, sequenced in a study of blood T cell repertoires in COVID-19. This table comes from immunoSEQ multiplex PCR, and its TCRdb copy is limited to in-frame clones, with some not included. This table has about 280,000 clones, about 85% appearing once. The sequenced sample consisted of PBMCs or T cells enriched from blood (not recorded which). The source is a woman between 50 and 59 years old who had recovered from COVID-19.

The chain recombines TRBV19 with TRBJ2-7, with TRBD2 identical over 8 bases. CDR3 length: 14 amino acids. V gave up 0 bases and J gave up 6 bases; unmatched junction bases: 4. CDR1 is LNHDA, CDR2 SQIVND, per germline (reference sequence). For the CDR3, the DNA is TGTGCCAGTAGTATAGATGGGGGACTAGGCGAGCAGTACTTC. Translation: CASSIDGGLGEQYF.

The chain couples TRBV25-1 to TRBJ2-2; TRBD1 matches 7 bases. The CDR3 sequence is 14 residues long. V gave up 2 bases and J gave up 4 bases; unmatched junction bases: 1. Per the germline V gene, CDR1 is MGHDK and CDR2 is SYGVNS. The CDR3 is CASSEAGGTGELFF. CDR3 DNA sequence: TGTGCCAGCAGTGAAGCAGGGGGCACCGGGGAGCTGTTTTTT.

The chain couples TRBV7-9 to TRBJ2-7; the match to TRBD2 covers 9 bases. This CDR3 has 14 amino acids. V dropped 3 bases and J dropped 3; count of bases not matched to a gene: 3. Germline values: CDR1 SEHNR, CDR2 FQNEAQ (reference sequence). CDR3 bases: TGTGCCAGCAGCTTTATTAGCGGGAGCTACGAGCAGTACTTC. This sequence encodes CASSFISGSYEQYF.

The CDR3 DNA follows: TGTGCCAGTAGTGCACAGGGGGTACGCGAAAAACTGTTTTTT. Protein product: CASSAQGVREKLFF. This chain connects TRBV19 to TRBJ1-4; TRBD1 matches at 8 bases. The CDR3 covers 14 residues. V gave up 5 bases and J gave up 8 bases; unmatched junction bases: 7. Germline V gene data show CDR1 as LNHDA and CDR2 as SQIVND (reference sequence).

The CDR3 region has the DNA TGTGCCAGCAGTTCGTCGGTTCTCACCGCCTACGAGCAGTACTTC. This gives the protein CASSSSVLTAYEQYF. The chain employs TRBV6-5 and TRBJ2-7; D gene uncertain. This CDR3 has 15 residues. The germline V and J ends were trimmed by 4 bases and 2 bases, with 15 bases remaining between them. Germline CDR1 and CDR2: MNHEY and SVGAGI.

This clone was counted once. The chain recombines TRBV3-1 (or the pseudogene TRBV3-2) with TRBJ1-5; 7 bases align to TRBD1. The V gene end was trimmed by 3 bases and the J gene end by 6 bases; junction bases not matched to a gene: 5. Germline CDR1 and CDR2: LGHDT and YNNKEL (reference sequence). The CDR3 is 14 residues long. CDR3 region: CASSQARGSQPQHF. In DNA form, the CDR3 reads TGTGCCAGCAGCCAGGCCAGGGGGAGTCAGCCCCAGCATTTT.

This chain uses TRBV19 with TRBJ2-5; tentative D call: TRBD1 (5 bases). The CDR3 covers 17 residues. The V and J ends lost 0 bases and 2 bases respectively, with 16 bases between them. Germline CDR1 and CDR2: LNHDA and SQIVND (reference sequence). The chain's CDR3 is CASSIDRGATVQETQYF. Here the CDR3 DNA reads TGTGCCAGTAGTATAGATCGTGGGGCGACAGTTCAAGAGACCCAGTACTTC.

The chain couples TRBV30 to TRBJ1-2; D is ambiguous. Germline lookup yields CDR1 GTSNPN and CDR2 SVGIG (reference sequence). Trimming removed 2 bases at V and 2 bases at J, with 3 bases between. The CDR3 is 11 residues long. The CDR3 reads CAWSLNYGYTF. The CDR3 bases are TGTGCCTGGAGTCTGAACTATGGCTACACCTTC.

V and J are TRBV7-9 and TRBJ1-1, with 7 bases identical to TRBD1. The germline gives CDR1 SEHNR, CDR2 FQNEAQ (reference sequence). This CDR3 has 14 residues. With 0 bases clipped from V and 6 bases from J, the junction kept 4 bases outside the gene matches. The CDR3 loop reads CASSLAQGDSEAFF. CDR3 nucleotide sequence: TGTGCCAGCAGCTTAGCCCAGGGGGACTCTGAAGCTTTCTTT.

The chain carries TRBV10-1 and TRBJ2-1; TRBD2 matches at 7 bases. The V segment lost 2 bases and the J segment 6 bases; nucleotides outside the gene matches: 10. The CDR3 runs 16 residues. Germline loops: CDR1 WNHNN, CDR2 SYGVQD (reference sequence). In DNA, the CDR3 is TGCGCCAGCAGTGAGGGCCCGGGAGGAGCTCTCAATGAGCAGTTCTTC. It specifies CASSEGPGGALNEQFF.

The CDR3 region is CASSPGGSDTEAFF. The CDR3 DNA is TGTGCCAGCTCACCAGGGGGGAGCGACACTGAAGCTTTCTTT. The V and J genes are TRBV18 and TRBJ1-1; D is perhaps TRBD1 (5 bases). Germline CDR1 KGHSH, CDR2 LQKENI. CDR3 length: 14 residues. The V end lost 2 bases, the J end lost 3 bases, and 10 bases lay between the germline ends. Supplemented by reference TRBV18 and TRBJ1-1, the full variable domain reads NAGVMQNPRHLVRRRGQEARLRCSPMKGHSHVYWYRQLPEEGLKFMVYLQKENIIDESGMPKERFSAEFPKEGPSILRIQQVVRGDSAAYFCASSPGGSDTEAFFGQGTRLTVV.

This chain joins TRBV6-5 and TRBJ2-1; 9 bases line up with TRBD1. Unmatched junction bases numbered 6, after V lost 6 bases and J lost 3 bases. Germline CDR1 reads MNHEY; CDR2 reads SVGAGI. This CDR3 contains 15 residues. CDR3 nucleotides: TGTGCCAGCAGGCCGGGACAGGGTATCTACAATGAGCAGTTCTTC. It is translated as CASRPGQGIYNEQFF.

The chain links TRBV30 to TRBJ1-3; TRBD1 agrees at 7 bases. Germline CDR1 and CDR2: GTSNPN and SVGIG (reference sequence). This CDR3 contains 15 residues. V dropped 1 base and J dropped 0; count of bases not matched to a gene: 3. The CDR3 nucleotides read TGTGCCTGGAGTGGGGACAGTCTCTCTGGAAACACCATATATTTT. Its translation: CAWSGDSLSGNTIYF.

This clone was detected only a few times. The chain recombines TRBV28 with TRBJ1-5; D is unresolved. V lost 8 bases and J lost 1, with 12 bases in between. Looked up from germline, CDR1 is MDHEN and CDR2 is SYDVKM. CDR3 length: 14 amino acids. The CDR3 here is CASGGSPSNQPQHF. The CDR3 nucleotides read TGTGCCAGCGGCGGCAGCCCCAGCAATCAGCCCCAGCATTTT.

This clone appeared a few times. V usage is TRBV29-1 and J usage is TRBJ2-7; D remains ambiguous. This CDR3 contains 11 residues. Germline CDR1 is SQVTM and CDR2 is ANQGSEA. V shed 5 bases and J shed 3 bases, with 8 bases lying between them. CDR3 DNA sequence: TGCAGCGTTTCGGTCGACTACGAGCAGTACTTC. Translated, it gives CSVSVDYEQYF.

The rearrangement joins TRBV4-2 to TRBJ1-1; D is unresolved. This CDR3 has 14 residues. The germline V gene has CDR1 LGHNA and CDR2 YNFKEQ. Trimming took 6 bases from V and 0 from J, leaving 11 bases between them. CDR3 in DNA: TGTGCCAGCAGGTCGGCAGACATGAACACTGAAGCTTTCTTT. Translated: CASRSADMNTEAFF.

V is TRBV7-9 and J is TRBJ1-3; no definite D call. Trimming shortened V by 6 bases and J by 5 bases, and 8 bases separated the two germline ends. Germline CDR1 is SEHNR and CDR2 is FQNEAQ (reference sequence). The CDR3 sequence is 12 residues long. CDR3 sequence: CASSPGRNTIYF. The CDR3 DNA reads as TGTGCCAGCAGTCCAGGCCGAAACACCATATATTTT.

V gene TRBV7-7 combines with J gene TRBJ2-1, with D perhaps matching TRBD2 (5 bases). Germline CDR1 and CDR2: SSHAT and FNYEAQ (reference sequence). Trimming shortened V by 1 base and J by 7 bases, and 11 bases separated the two germline ends. CDR3 length: 14 amino acids. The CDR3 loop reads CASSLGEGYNEQFF. In DNA, the CDR3 is TGTGCCAGCAGCTTAGGAGAGGGTTATAATGAGCAGTTCTTC. Full variable domain (missing parts from reference TRBV7-7 and TRBJ2-1): GAGVSQSPRYKVTKRGQDVTLRCDPISSHATLYWYQQALGQGPEFLTYFNYEAQPDKSGLPSDRFSAERPEGSISTLTIQRTEQRDSAMYRCASSLGEGYNEQFFGPGTRLTVL.

This chain joins TRBV29-1 and TRBJ2-3; 7 bases are shared with TRBD2. V was pared by 4 bases and J by 6 bases, with 7 bases of the junction left unmatched. Germline-derived CDR1 and CDR2 are SQVTM and ANQGSEA. This CDR3 contains 13 residues. The CDR3 loop reads CSVVGRVGDTQYF. Written as DNA, the CDR3 is TGCAGCGTTGTGGGGAGGGTCGGGGATACGCAGTATTTT.

The gene calls are TRBV29-1 and TRBJ1-4; D might be TRBD1 (5 bases). Trimming stripped 5 bases from V and 8 bases from J, with 15 bases between. Germline values: CDR1 SQVTM, CDR2 ANQGSEA. The CDR3 has 13 residues. CDR3 sequence (DNA): TGCAGCGTTTCGGGGGACGGGGGAGAAAAACTGTTTTTT. Translating gives CSVSGDGGEKLFF.

Worth noting for this clone: The same CDR3 arises from other DNA sequences in this sample as well. This sequence joins TRBV11-2 and TRBJ1-2, with D unclear. Per the germline V gene, CDR1 is SGHAT and CDR2 is FQNNGV. V lost 0 bases and J lost 5, with 4 bases in between. The CDR3 has 12 amino acids. DNA for the CDR3: TGTGCCAGCAGCTTAGATCGGTATGGCTACACCTTC. Protein sequence: CASSLDRYGYTF.

CDR3 region: CASSLGGLANYGYTF. The CDR3 DNA reads as TGTGCCAGCAGTTTAGGAGGTCTAGCTAACTATGGCTACACCTTC. The V and J genes are TRBV6-5 and TRBJ1-2; D gene unclear. Between the trimmed V and J ends, which lost 4 bases and 0 bases, there was a span of 12 bases. The CDR3 extends over 15 amino acids. Germline CDR1 MNHEY, CDR2 SVGAGI.

The rearrangement links TRBV5-1 to TRBJ2-7; 10 nucleotides match TRBD1. Germline loops: CDR1 SGHRS, CDR2 YFSETQ. V shed 1 base and J 3 bases; nucleotides not matched to a gene: 4. The CDR3 is 15 amino acids. The CDR3 DNA reads TGCGCCAGCAGCTTGACCGGACAGGGGGGCTACGAGCAGTACTTC. As protein: CASSLTGQGGYEQYF.

This chain connects TRBV15 to TRBJ1-5, with 7 nucleotides matching TRBD1. The CDR3 is 15 amino acids. Germline CDR1 is LNHNV and CDR2 is YYDKDF (reference sequence). The trim removed 5 bases at V and 0 bases at J, leaving 4 bases unmatched. The CDR3 sequence is CATSEGAYSNQPQHF. The DNA of the CDR3 is TGTGCCACCAGCGAGGGGGCGTATAGCAATCAGCCCCAGCATTTT. Based on the CDR3 plus reference TRBV15 and TRBJ1-5, the full variable domain is DAMVIQNPRYQVTQFGKPVTLSCSQTLNHNVMYWYQQKSSQAPKLLFHYYDKDFNNEADTPDNFQSRRPNTSFCFLDIRSPGLGDTAMYLCATSEGAYSNQPQHFGDGTRLSIL.

J is TRBJ2-1 and V is TRBV2; 7 bases match TRBD2. Trimming took 8 bases from V and 7 from J; bases not matched to a gene: 8. Germline loops: CDR1 SNHLY, CDR2 FYNNEI. This CDR3 is 13 amino acids long. The DNA for the CDR3 is TGTGCCAGCTTACGGTCCGGGAGGAATGAGCAGTTCTTC. As protein: CASLRSGRNEQFF.

This clone was recorded a few times. The genes are TRBV19 and TRBJ2-5; a weak D match, TRBD1 (6 bases). The CDR3 covers 16 residues. The V end was cut by 1 base, the J end by 3 bases, with 15 bases between. In germline, CDR1 is LNHDA, CDR2 SQIVND (reference sequence). The CDR3 sequence is CASSIGGSGVEETQYF. The CDR3 coding sequence is TGTGCCAGTAGTATAGGAGGGTCAGGGGTAGAAGAGACCCAGTACTTC.

This chain links TRBV5-5 with TRBJ2-1; 14 bases agree with TRBD2. With 3 bases clipped from V and 6 bases from J, the junction kept 8 bases outside the gene matches. Germline values: CDR1 SGHKS, CDR2 YYEKEE (reference sequence). This CDR3 has 17 residues. This CDR3 reads CASSYPGLAGAGNEQFF. The CDR3 DNA reads as TGTGCCAGCAGCTACCCGGGACTAGCGGGAGCGGGCAATGAGCAGTTCTTC.

The chain uses TRBV7-9 and TRBJ1-4; TRBD1 might be the D (5 bases). CDR3 length equals 14 residues. Germline V CDR1 and CDR2: SEHNR, FQNEAQ (reference sequence). V lost 1 base and J 10 bases, leaving 13 bases between the germline ends. CDR3 region: CASSLEGPQGKLFF. Here the CDR3 DNA reads TGTGCCAGCAGCTTAGAGGGGCCCCAGGGAAAACTGTTTTTT.

CDR3 in DNA: TGCGCCAGCAGCCTCATCACCGGGGAGCTGTTTTTT. This translates into CASSLITGELFF. This rearrangement joins TRBV4-1 to TRBJ2-2; D uncertain. Trimming cost V 4 bases and J 4 bases, with 4 bases left between them. Germline CDR1 is MGHRA and CDR2 is YSYEKL. The CDR3 covers 12 residues.